The rows below give T cell receptor beta chains drawn from one sample of a study of cytomegalovirus exposure and HLA in healthy donors. Sequenced by immunoSEQ multiplex PCR; TCRdb stores in-frame clones only, minus some. The data show 55,000 to 75,000 clones, 95% seen once. The sequenced sample was PBMCs. These receptors came from a woman under 30 in good health and CMV-seropositive. The CDR3 runs from the conserved cysteine through the conserved F or W. A D gene is named only where the DNA matches it firmly. Only part of the rows carry a size: once, few, many, or a class if the clone is expanded.

TRBJ1-1 | - | TRBD1 | TRBV4-1 | CASSKQGMNTEAFF | TGCGCCAGCAGTAAACAGGGGATGAACACTGAAGCTTTCTTT
TRBJ2-7 | few | - | TRBV2 | CASSESPRGEQYF | TGTGCCAGCAGTGAATCCCCGCGGGGAGAGCAGTACTTC
TRBJ2-1 | - | TRBD1 | TRBV18 | CASSPGGTGYNEQFF | TGTGCCAGCTCACCGGGAGGGACAGGGTACAATGAGCAGTTCTTC
TRBJ1-1 | - | - | TRBV7-9 | CASSFGGVGVNTEAFF | TGTGCCAGCAGCTTCGGCGGGGTTGGAGTGAACACTGAAGCTTTCTTT
TRBJ1-1 | - | TRBD1 | TRBV7-8 | CASSPWTGITYTEAFF | TGTGCCAGCAGCCCGTGGACAGGGATTACCTACACTGAAGCTTTCTTT
TRBJ2-5 | - | - | TRBV14 | CASSQEIWRETQYF | TGTGCCAGCAGCCAAGAAATTTGGCGGGAGACCCAGTACTTC
TRBJ1-1 | - | - | TRBV9 | CASSVVEVPNTEAFF | TGTGCCAGCAGCGTAGTGGAGGTCCCGAACACTGAAGCTTTCTTT
TRBJ1-1 | - | TRBD1 | TRBV7-2 | CASSLAGGTGLRAFF | TGTGCCAGCAGCTTAGCTGGCGGGACAGGGCTTAGAGCTTTCTTT
TRBJ1-1 | - | - | TRBV9 | CASSVDSYMNTEAFF | TGTGCCAGCAGCGTGGACAGCTACATGAACACTGAAGCTTTCTTT
TRBJ2-1 | - | TRBD1 | TRBV7-9 | CASSAGTGWIEQFF | TGTGCCAGCAGCGCCGGGACAGGGTGGATTGAGCAGTTCTTC
TRBJ2-3 | - | TRBD2 | TRBV30 | CAWSVVGTSGTGTQYF | TGTGCCTGGAGTGTAGTGGGTACTAGCGGCACTGGTACGCAGTATTTT
TRBJ2-7 | - | TRBD1 | TRBV6-6 | CASSYTGGASYEQYF | TGTGCCAGCAGTTACACAGGGGGTGCCTCCTACGAGCAGTACTTC
TRBJ2-5 | - | - | TRBV2 | CASLVGVLETQYF | TGTGCCAGCTTGGTCGGGGTCCTGGAGACCCAGTACTTC
TRBJ1-4 | - | TRBD1 | TRBV19 | CASSPLGQANEKLFF | TGTGCCAGTAGCCCCCTGGGACAGGCTAATGAAAAACTGTTTTTT
TRBJ2-7 | - | TRBD2 | TRBV27 | CASSLVAGLAVIYEQYF | TGTGCCAGCAGTTTAGTTGCGGGACTAGCGGTTATCTACGAGCAGTACTTC
TRBJ2-2 | - | TRBD1 | TRBV28 | CASSKPRGTGITGELFF | TGTGCCAGCAGCAAACCCCGAGGGACAGGCATCACCGGGGAGCTGTTTTTT
TRBJ1-5 | - | - | TRBV15 | CATSSRGGSNQPQHF | TGTGCCACCAGCTCAAGGGGGGGGTCCAATCAGCCCCAGCATTTT
TRBJ2-3 | many | - | TRBV7-9 | CASSLIGGTDTQYF | TGTGCCAGCAGCTTAATCGGAGGGACCGATACGCAGTATTTT
TRBJ2-7 | few | - | TRBV20-1 | CSALGGYEQYF | TGCAGTGCCCTAGGAGGGTACGAGCAGTACTTC
TRBJ2-1 | - | TRBD1 | TRBV2 | CARRQGLKQFF | TGTGCCAGAAGACAGGGTTTGAAGCAGTTCTTC
TRBJ1-1 | - | TRBD1 | TRBV4-1 | CASSQLNRGTEAFF | TGCGCCAGCAGCCAACTTAACAGGGGCACTGAAGCTTTCTTT
TRBJ2-7 | - | TRBD2 | TRBV27 | CASSLLGGRVLEQYF | TGTGCCAGCAGTTTATTGGGCGGGAGGGTGCTCGAGCAGTACTTC
TRBJ2-7 | - | TRBD1 | TRBV30 | CACHRDRGPNEQYF | TGTGCCTGCCACCGGGACAGGGGGCCCAACGAGCAGTACTTC
TRBJ1-5 | once | - | TRBV7-9 | CASSFINQPQHF | TGTGCCAGCAGCTTCATCAATCAGCCCCAGCATTTT
TRBJ1-2 | - | TRBD1 | TRBV11-2 | CASTTGQNYGYTF | TGTGCCAGCACTACGGGACAGAACTATGGCTACACCTTC
TRBJ1-2 | few | - | TRBV5-4 | CASSLVAGDGYTF | TGTGCCAGCAGCTTGGTGGCAGGGGACGGCTACACCTTC
TRBJ2-1 | few | TRBD2 | TRBV9 | CASSGGTSGLQFF | TGTGCCAGCAGCGGGGGGACTAGCGGGCTCCAGTTCTTC
TRBJ2-5 | - | TRBD2 | TRBV12-5 | CASGHYREGLAWETQYF | TGTGCTAGTGGTCACTACAGGGAGGGACTAGCTTGGGAGACCCAGTACTTC
TRBJ1-6 | - | - | TRBV7-5 | CARSGRPGSQGGATPLNSPLHF | TGTGCCAGAAGCGGGCGTCCGGGTTCACAGGGTGGGGCGACGCCTCTTAATTCACCCCTCCACTTT
TRBJ2-3 | - | - | TRBV6-1 | CASSAYLTDTQYF | TGTGCCAGCAGTGCCTACTTGACAGATACGCAGTATTTT
TRBJ2-7 | - | TRBD1 | TRBV11-2 | CASSLDGGTGVPYEQYF | TGTGCCAGCAGCTTAGATGGAGGGACAGGGGTACCCTACGAGCAGTACTTC
TRBJ2-2 | - | TRBD2 | TRBV11-2 | CASSYPRAAGGPGELFF | TGTGCCAGCAGCTACCCCCGAGCAGCGGGAGGGCCTGGGGAGCTGTTTTTT
TRBJ1-4 | - | TRBD1 | TRBV19 | CASEGTGNEKLFF | TGTGCCAGTGAAGGGACAGGGAACGAAAAACTGTTTTTT
TRBJ2-1 | - | - | TRBV7-3 | CASSAIRSGEQFF | TGTGCCAGCAGCGCGATCCGTTCTGGTGAGCAGTTCTTC
TRBJ1-1 | - | TRBD1 | TRBV9 | CASTAHSGTAEAFF | TGTGCCAGCACCGCCCACTCCGGGACAGCTGAAGCTTTCTTT
TRBJ1-6 | - | - | TRBV27 | CASSWSGESSPLHF | TGTGCCAGCAGTTGGTCAGGGGAAAGTTCACCCCTCCACTTT
TRBJ1-3 | - | TRBD1 | TRBV28 | CASIPQGVVGNTIYF | TGTGCCAGCATACCACAGGGGGTAGTAGGGAACACCATATATTTT
TRBJ2-2 | - | TRBD1 | TRBV19 | CASSAPGQGNTGELFF | TGTGCCAGTAGTGCGCCGGGACAGGGAAACACCGGGGAGCTGTTTTTT
TRBJ2-3 | - | - | TRBV2 | CASSVVPDTQYF | TGTGCCAGCAGTGTAGTTCCAGATACGCAGTATTTT
TRBJ1-6 | - | - | TRBV30 | CAWARGNTPLHF | TGTGCCTGGGCCCGGGGAAATACGCCCCTCCACTTT
TRBJ2-1 | - | - | TRBV11-1 | CASSAGRHNEQFF | TGTGCCAGCAGCGCAGGTCGTCACAATGAGCAGTTCTTC
TRBJ1-2 | - | - | TRBV5-1 | CASSLDHIAYGYTF | TGCGCCAGCAGCTTGGACCATATAGCCTATGGCTACACCTTC
TRBJ2-7 | - | TRBD1 | TRBV7-9 | CASSPSVGQGAYEQYF | TGTGCCAGCAGCCCCTCCGTAGGACAGGGGGCTTACGAGCAGTACTTC
TRBJ2-7 | - | TRBD1 | TRBV6-1 | CASSERTPGQFSYEQYF | TGTGCCAGCAGTGAAAGGACTCCGGGACAGTTCTCCTACGAGCAGTACTTC
TRBJ1-1 | - | - | TRBV29-1 | CSVCVNVRTEAFF | TGCAGCGTCTGTGTCAATGTGCGCACTGAAGCTTTCTTT
TRBJ2-7 | - | - | TRBV7-2 | CASSLESHEQYF | TGTGCCAGCAGCTTAGAGAGCCACGAGCAGTACTTC
TRBJ2-2 | - | TRBD1 | TRBV19 | CASSLRQGPTGELFF | TGTGCCAGTAGCCTGAGACAGGGACCCACCGGGGAGCTGTTTTTT
TRBJ2-5 | - | TRBD2 | TRBV2 | CASPLTSGSLETQYF | TGTGCCAGCCCTCTCACTAGCGGGAGTTTGGAGACCCAGTACTTC
TRBJ2-7 | - | - | TRBV5-8 | CASSLAGTYEQYF | TGTGCCAGCAGCTTGGCGGGAACCTACGAGCAGTACTTC
TRBJ1-4 | - | - | TRBV28 | CASSLGGQADNEKLFF | TGTGCCAGCAGTTTAGGGGGCCAAGCCGATAATGAAAAACTGTTTTTT